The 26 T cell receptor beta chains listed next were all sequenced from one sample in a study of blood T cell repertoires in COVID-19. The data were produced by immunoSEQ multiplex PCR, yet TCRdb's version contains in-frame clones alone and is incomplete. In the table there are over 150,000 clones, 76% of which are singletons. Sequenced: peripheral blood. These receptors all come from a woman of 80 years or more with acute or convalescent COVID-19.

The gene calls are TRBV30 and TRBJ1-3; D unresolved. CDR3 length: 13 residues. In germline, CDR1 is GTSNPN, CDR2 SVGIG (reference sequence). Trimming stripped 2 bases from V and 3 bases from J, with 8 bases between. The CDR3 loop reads CAWSLLVGNTIYF. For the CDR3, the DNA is TGTGCCTGGAGTCTACTTGTTGGAAACACCATATATTTT.

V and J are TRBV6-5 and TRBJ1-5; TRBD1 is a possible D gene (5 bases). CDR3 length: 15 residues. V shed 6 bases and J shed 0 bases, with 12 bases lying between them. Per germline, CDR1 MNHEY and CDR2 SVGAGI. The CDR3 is CASRDNNHSNQPQHF. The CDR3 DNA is TGTGCCAGCAGGGACAACAACCATAGCAATCAGCCCCAGCATTTT.

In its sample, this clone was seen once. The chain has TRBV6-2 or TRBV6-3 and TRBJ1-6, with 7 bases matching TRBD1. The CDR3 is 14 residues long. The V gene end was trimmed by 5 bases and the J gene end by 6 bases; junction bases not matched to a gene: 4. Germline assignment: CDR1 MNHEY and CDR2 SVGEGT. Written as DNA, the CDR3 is TGTGCCAGCAGTCGACAGGGTCTTAATTCACCCCTCCACTTT. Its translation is CASSRQGLNSPLHF.

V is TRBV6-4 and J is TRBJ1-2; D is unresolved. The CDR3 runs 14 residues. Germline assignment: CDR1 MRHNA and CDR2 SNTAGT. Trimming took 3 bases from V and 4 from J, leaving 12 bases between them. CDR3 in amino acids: CASSEGRSRYGYTF. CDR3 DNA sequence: TGTGCCAGCAGTGAGGGCAGAAGTCGCTATGGCTACACCTTC.

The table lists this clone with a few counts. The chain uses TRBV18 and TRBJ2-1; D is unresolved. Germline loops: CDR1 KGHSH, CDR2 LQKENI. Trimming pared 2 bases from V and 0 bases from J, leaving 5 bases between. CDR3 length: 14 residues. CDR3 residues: CASSPESSYNEQFF. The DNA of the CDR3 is TGTGCCAGCTCACCAGAGAGCTCCTACAATGAGCAGTTCTTC.

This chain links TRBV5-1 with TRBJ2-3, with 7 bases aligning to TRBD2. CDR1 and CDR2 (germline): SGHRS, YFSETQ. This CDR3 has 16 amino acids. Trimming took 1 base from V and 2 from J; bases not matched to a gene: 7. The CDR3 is CASSLSEAGFTDTQYF. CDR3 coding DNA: TGCGCCAGCAGCTTGTCTGAAGCGGGATTCACAGATACGCAGTATTTT.

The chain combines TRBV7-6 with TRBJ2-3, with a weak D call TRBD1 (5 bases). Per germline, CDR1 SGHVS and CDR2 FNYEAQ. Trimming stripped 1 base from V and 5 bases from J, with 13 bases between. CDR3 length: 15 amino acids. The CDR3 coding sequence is TGTGCCAGCAGCTTAGTAGGGGTAGGAAGAGATACGCAGTATTTT. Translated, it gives CASSLVGVGRDTQYF.

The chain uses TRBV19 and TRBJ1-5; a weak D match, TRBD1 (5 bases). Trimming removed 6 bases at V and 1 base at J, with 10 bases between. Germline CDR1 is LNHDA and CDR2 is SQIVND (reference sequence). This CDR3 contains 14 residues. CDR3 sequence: CASRGAVSNQPQHF. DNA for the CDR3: TGTGCCAGTAGAGGGGCAGTCAGCAATCAGCCCCAGCATTTT.

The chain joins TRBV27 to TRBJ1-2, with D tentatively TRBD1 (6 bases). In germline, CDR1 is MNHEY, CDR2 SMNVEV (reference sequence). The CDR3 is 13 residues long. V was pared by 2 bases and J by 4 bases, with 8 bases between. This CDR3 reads CASSLAGAYGYTF. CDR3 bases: TGTGCCAGCAGTTTAGCAGGGGCCTATGGCTACACCTTC.

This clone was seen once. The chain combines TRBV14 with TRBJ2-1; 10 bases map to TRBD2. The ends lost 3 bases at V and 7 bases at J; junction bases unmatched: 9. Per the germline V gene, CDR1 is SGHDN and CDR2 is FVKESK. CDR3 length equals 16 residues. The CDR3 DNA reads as TGTGCCAGCAGCCAGAGAAAAACTAGCGGGGTGAATGAGCAGTTCTTC. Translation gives CASSQRKTSGVNEQFF.

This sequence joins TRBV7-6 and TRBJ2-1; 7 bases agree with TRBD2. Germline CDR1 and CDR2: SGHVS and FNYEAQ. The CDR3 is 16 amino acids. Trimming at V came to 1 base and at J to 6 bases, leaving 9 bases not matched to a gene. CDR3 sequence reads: CASSLVGGGPSNEQFF. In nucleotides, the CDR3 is TGTGCCAGCAGCTTAGTTGGGGGAGGGCCCTCCAATGAGCAGTTCTTC.

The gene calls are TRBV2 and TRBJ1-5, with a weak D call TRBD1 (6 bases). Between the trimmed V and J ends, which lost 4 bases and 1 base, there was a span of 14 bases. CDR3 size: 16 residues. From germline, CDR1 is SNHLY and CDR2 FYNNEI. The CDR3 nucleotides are TGTGCCAGCAGTGGAAGACGGACAGCGAGCAATCAGCCCCAGCATTTT. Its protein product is CASSGRRTASNQPQHF.

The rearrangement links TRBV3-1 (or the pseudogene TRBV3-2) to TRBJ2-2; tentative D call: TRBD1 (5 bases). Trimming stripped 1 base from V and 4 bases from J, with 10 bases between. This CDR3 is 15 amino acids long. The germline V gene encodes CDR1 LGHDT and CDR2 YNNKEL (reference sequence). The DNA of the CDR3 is TGTGCCAGCAGCCAAGCCAGGGTGGGCACCGGGGAGCTGTTTTTT. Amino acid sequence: CASSQARVGTGELFF.

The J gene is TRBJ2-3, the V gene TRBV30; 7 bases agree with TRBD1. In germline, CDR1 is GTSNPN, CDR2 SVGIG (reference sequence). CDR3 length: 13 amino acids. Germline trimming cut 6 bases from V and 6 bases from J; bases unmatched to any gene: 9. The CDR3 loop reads CACSPGTADTQYF. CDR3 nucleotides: TGTGCCTGCAGCCCTGGGACAGCGGATACGCAGTATTTT.

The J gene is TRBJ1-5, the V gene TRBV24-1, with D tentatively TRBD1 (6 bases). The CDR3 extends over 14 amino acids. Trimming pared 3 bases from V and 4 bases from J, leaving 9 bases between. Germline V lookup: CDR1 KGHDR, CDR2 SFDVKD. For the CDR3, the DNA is TGTGCCACCAGTGATAGGACAGTTAATCAGCCCCAGCATTTT. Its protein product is CATSDRTVNQPQHF.

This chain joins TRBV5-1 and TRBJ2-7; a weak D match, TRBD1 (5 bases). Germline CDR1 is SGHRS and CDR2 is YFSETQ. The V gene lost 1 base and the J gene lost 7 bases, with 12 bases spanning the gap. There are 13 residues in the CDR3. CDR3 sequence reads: CASSLPRAGEQYF. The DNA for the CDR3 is TGCGCCAGCAGCTTGCCCCGGGCAGGGGAGCAGTACTTC.

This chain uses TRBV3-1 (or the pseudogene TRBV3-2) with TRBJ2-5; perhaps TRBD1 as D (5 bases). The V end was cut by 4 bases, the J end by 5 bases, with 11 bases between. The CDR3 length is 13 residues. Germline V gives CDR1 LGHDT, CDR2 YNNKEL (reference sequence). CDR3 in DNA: TGTGCCAGCAGCCGAATAGCAGGGGAGACCCAGTACTTC. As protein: CASSRIAGETQYF.

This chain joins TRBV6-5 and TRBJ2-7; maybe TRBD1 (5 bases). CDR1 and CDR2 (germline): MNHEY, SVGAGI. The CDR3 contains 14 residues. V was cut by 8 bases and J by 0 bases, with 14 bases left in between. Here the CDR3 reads CASRRVTSSYEQYF. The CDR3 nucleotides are TGTGCCAGCCGCAGGGTTACCTCCTCCTACGAGCAGTACTTC.

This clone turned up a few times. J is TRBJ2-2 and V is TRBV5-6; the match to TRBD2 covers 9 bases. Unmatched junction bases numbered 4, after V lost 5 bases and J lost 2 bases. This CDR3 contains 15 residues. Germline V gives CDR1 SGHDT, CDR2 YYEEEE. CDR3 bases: TGTGCCAGCAGGTCACTAGCGGGCAACACCGGGGAGCTGTTTTTT. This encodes CASRSLAGNTGELFF. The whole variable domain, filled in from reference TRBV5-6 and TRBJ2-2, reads DAGVTQSPTHLIKTRGQQVTLRCSPKSGHDTVSWYQQALGQGPQFIFQYYEEEERQRGNFPDRFSGHQFPNYSSELNVNALLLGDSALYLCASRSLAGNTGELFFGEGSRLTVL.

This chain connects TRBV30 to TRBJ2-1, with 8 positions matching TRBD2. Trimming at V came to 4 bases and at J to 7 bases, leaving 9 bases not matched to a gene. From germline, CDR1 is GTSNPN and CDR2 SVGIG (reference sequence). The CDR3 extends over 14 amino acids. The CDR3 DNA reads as TGTGCCTGGAACCCCACAACGGGGGGGAATGAGCAGTTCTTC. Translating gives CAWNPTTGGNEQFF.

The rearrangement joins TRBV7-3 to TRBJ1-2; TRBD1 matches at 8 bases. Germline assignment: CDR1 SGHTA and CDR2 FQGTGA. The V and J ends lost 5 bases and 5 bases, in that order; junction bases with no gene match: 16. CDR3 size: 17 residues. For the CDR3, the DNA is TGTGCCAGCAGCCTCAACTGGGGACAGGAGAAACGATATGGCTACACCTTC. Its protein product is CASSLNWGQEKRYGYTF. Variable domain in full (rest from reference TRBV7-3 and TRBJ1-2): GAGVSQTPSNKVTEKGKYVELRCDPISGHTALYWYRQSLGQGPEFLIYFQGTGAADDSGLPNDRFFAVRPEGSVSTLKIQRTERGDSAVYLCASSLNWGQEKRYGYTFGSGTRLTVV.

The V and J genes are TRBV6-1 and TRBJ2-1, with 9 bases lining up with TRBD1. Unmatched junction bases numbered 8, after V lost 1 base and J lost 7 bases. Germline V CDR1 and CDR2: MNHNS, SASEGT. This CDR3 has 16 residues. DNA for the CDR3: TGTGCCAGCAGTGAAGTCTTTGGGACAGGGCAAAATGAGCAGTTCTTC. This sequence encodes CASSEVFGTGQNEQFF.

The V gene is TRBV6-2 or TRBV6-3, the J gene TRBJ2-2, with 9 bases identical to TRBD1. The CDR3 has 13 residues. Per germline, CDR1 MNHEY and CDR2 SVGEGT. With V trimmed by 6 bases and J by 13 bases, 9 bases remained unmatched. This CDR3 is CASSRTGVGRLFF. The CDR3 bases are TGTGCCAGCAGCCGGACAGGGGTCGGGAGGCTGTTTTTT.

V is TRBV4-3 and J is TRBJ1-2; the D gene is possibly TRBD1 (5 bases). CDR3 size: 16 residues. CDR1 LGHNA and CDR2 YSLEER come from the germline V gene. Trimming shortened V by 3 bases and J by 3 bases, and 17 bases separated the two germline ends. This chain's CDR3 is CASSQARAGVDYGYTF. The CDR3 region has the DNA TGCGCCAGCAGCCAGGCCAGGGCGGGGGTGGACTATGGCTACACCTTC.

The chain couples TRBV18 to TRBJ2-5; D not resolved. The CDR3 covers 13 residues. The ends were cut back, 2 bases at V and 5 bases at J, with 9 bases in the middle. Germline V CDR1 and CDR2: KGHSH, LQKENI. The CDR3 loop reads CASSPSERETQYF. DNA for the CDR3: TGTGCCAGCTCACCATCGGAGAGGGAGACCCAGTACTTC.

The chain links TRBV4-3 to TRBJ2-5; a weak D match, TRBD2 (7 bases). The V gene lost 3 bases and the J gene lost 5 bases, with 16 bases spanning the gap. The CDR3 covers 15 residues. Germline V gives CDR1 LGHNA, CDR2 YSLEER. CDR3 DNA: TGCGCCAGCAGCCAGTACTCGGGGGGCTGGGAGACCCAGTACTTC. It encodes CASSQYSGGWETQYF.